This record covers a single TCR beta chain. The antigen remains undetermined. The data originate from a study of cytomegalovirus exposure and HLA in healthy donors. The CDR3 runs to 16 residues. CDR1 SGHNT and CDR2 YENEEA come from the germline V gene. V shed 3 bases and J shed 4 bases, with 16 bases lying between them. The PCR ran on 60 Vbeta and 13 Jbeta primers. Method: immunoSEQ multiplex PCR; TCRdb's copy keeps in-frame clones and lacks some. The profile shows over 60,000 clones, around 72% of them singletons. Regarding the study as a whole: Judged likely to be a sequencing artifact was a cluster of highly shared sequence variants. Looking again later, the authors saw that most CMV-associated TCR beta chains seemed HLA-restricted.

This clonotype was obtained from a woman aged 30 to 39 in good health and CMV-seropositive. The material sequenced was PBMCs. The chain couples TRBV11-3 to TRBJ2-1, with a tentative D call TRBD2 (6 bases). The CDR3 nucleotides are TGTGCCAGCAGCTTGGAATGGGCTAGCGCTTACAATGAGCAGTTCTTC. Translated: CASSLEWASAYNEQFF.